This T cell receptor beta chain appears in the sequencing data of a study of T-cell reconstitution after alpha-beta-depleted transplantation in children. This clonotype was picked up a small number of times. V was clipped by 1 base and J by 2 bases, with 10 bases between them. This CDR3 comprises 15 residues. Germline V lookup: CDR1 LGHNA, CDR2 YSLEER. For TCRbeta, the library was prepared with unique molecular identifiers. MiXCR, applied by TCRdb to the PCR reads, yields one record per CDR3 protein. The sample includes around 600,000 distinct CDR3 sequences, over 9.5% seen only once; the top ten take roughly 3.9%.

The TCR sequence derives from a human donor who donated a stem cell graft to a child with acute myeloid leukemia. The source was PBMCs from the stem cell graft donor, collected from the stem cell graft. The chain joins TRBV4-3 to TRBJ2-3; no clear D. The CDR3, as DNA: TGCGCCAGCAGCCAAGGTCTCTTTTACACAGATACGCAGTATTTT. Translation: CASSQGLFYTDTQYF.